This record concerns one TCR beta chain sequence. What antigen it recognizes has not been identified. There are no base qualities to consult, and no much larger clone falls within one base. This record belongs to a study of cytomegalovirus exposure and HLA in healthy donors (dated 2017 in TCRdb). General notes on the study: An earlier analysis of 587 of the donors reported about 300 Gb of sequence data and 95 million to 140 million unique TCR beta sequences obtained from about 179 million T cells. An early release covering around 630 HLA-typed donors comprised roughly 300 gigabases of sequencing data and 85 million to 100 million unique TCR sequences. Of the 300 to 450 genotyped donors, around 81% fell in the genetic ancestry cluster associated with self-reported Caucasian donors. The aim of the study was to test whether cataloging public T cell receptors could identify signatures of past pathogen exposure. The study used immunosequencing to profile the T cell repertoires of around 600 subjects and linked those repertoires to cytomegalovirus serostatus. In addition to the first cohort of approximately 670 subjects, a separate validation cohort of 120 different subjects was used. The study combined high-throughput TCR immunosequencing, statistical association of individual TCRs with disease status, and machine learning to predict cytomegalovirus infection status. A later analysis re-analyzed previously published TCR beta repertoires from 650 to 800 donors and added high-resolution HLA genotyping to study TCR occurrence patterns. Rather than using new phenotypic data, the later analysis identified candidate immune exposures from TCR beta sequences and from how often those sequences occurred across donors. An earlier analysis of some 500 of the donors applied high-throughput TCR beta sequencing to assess whether each TCR beta V gene segment acted as functional or pseudogenic. Donor age, sex, ethnicity and CMV serostatus were collected together with the repertoire data. A later genetic analysis used genome-wide SNP genotypes for about 60% of the roughly 670 donors, treating that subset as a discovery cohort. Every discovery cohort repertoire had been produced on one sequencing platform. HLA typing covered class I and class II loci at four-digit resolution. The number of donors typed differed by locus, with roughly 620-640 for A, B, C, DRB1 and DQB1, roughly 520 for DQA1, 600 to 610 for DPA1, and 400 to 490 for DPB1. Five DR-DQ haplotypes were handled as single units for association and clustering because linkage in the cohort was strong. Among 300 to 500 genotyped donors of the cohort, an average of approximately 240,000 unique TCR beta nucleotide sequences was sequenced per donor, of which 15% to 20% were non-productive.

In total, just over 650 healthy bone marrow donors made up the cohort. Cohort members were all nominally healthy when sampled, although unrecorded immune exposures were likely present. The donor tested CMV seropositive and was one of the 289 seropositive cohort members. Every donor gave a peripheral blood sample, and the peripheral blood mononuclear cells from that sample were used for TCR beta sequencing. The Qiagen DNeasy Blood Extraction Kit was used to extract genomic DNA from the blood cell samples. The library came from the immunoSEQ multiplex PCR assay. For the multiplex PCR, a mixture combining 60 forward primers for TCR Vbeta segments and 13 reverse primers for TCR Jbeta segments was used. Amplification of the CDR3 region of rearranged TCR beta genes was performed with a multiplex PCR assay on genomic DNA. Amplified TCR beta libraries were sequenced as 87-base-pair reads on the Illumina HiSeq System. Per the source publication's procedure: A later analysis tallied 70 million to 100 million unique TCR beta chains across the 666 repertoires, and some 10 million of those chains were shared by two or more donors. Raw reads were error-corrected and collapsed into unique sequences with a nearest-neighbor algorithm that merged closely related sequences to remove PCR and sequencing errors. To assign V, D and J gene segments, CDR3 sequences were aligned to IMGT reference sequences. Each retained sequence needed at least a six-nucleotide match to both a V gene segment and a J gene segment. Rearrangements were called productive when the CDR3 lacked stop codons and stayed in frame with V and J; all others were non-productive. CDR3 was defined according to IMGT convention as the region running from the second conserved V-encoded cysteine to the conserved J-encoded phenylalanine. In an earlier analysis of more than 550 of the donors, sequences lacking an unambiguous match to a single V gene segment were excluded. In an earlier analysis of 450 to 700 of the donors, V segments were called functional above 56.7% productive rearrangements and were called segregating when the between-donor standard deviation exceeded 5%. A statistical classification framework was built for diagnosing cytomegalovirus status from the catalog of TCR beta chain sequences. A later analysis assigned V and J genes by comparing TCR nucleotide sequences with IMGT/GENE-DB human TR gene sequences. In a later analysis, CDR3 sequences and most-parsimonious VDJ recombination scenarios were assigned using the TCRdist pipeline. In a later analysis, every TCR beta chain was defined by the combination of its CDR3 amino acid sequence and its V-gene family, and reads without a unique V-gene family were dropped. In a later analysis, 550 to 650 highly shared, low-generation-probability nucleotide sequences were removed to address suspected cross-contamination and a sequencing artifact. A later analysis calculated a clonal expansion index for each public chain from normalized within-repertoire ranks of inferred template counts. In a later analysis, generation probabilities were computed using a VDJ recombination model fitted to out-of-frame rearrangements, and the results were checked against IGoR. A later analysis scored TCR-TCR, TCR-HLA and TCR-CMV co-occurrence with hypergeometric tests, applying a repertoire-size bias correction to TCR pairs. False discovery rates were estimated in a later analysis by permuting HLA or CMV assignments 20 times. In a later analysis, co-occurring TCRs were grouped using DBSCAN, and TCRdist sequence similarity was added for clustering within HLA-allele-positive subsets. Repertoires with fewer than 30,000 or more than 120,000 public chains were left out of co-occurrence clustering, as were about 5 repertoires with anomalous nucleotide sharing. TCRdb obtained this table from immuneACCESS and retained in-frame rearrangements with V and J assigned. These tables miss some clones; where compared with another copy, unresolved V genes account for less than half of the shortfall, and the remainder is unexplained. V and J calls and clone size follow that table, whereas D and trimming were derived from the DNA. This sample has roughly 80,000 clones in its table, and approximately 67% of those were observed once. In total, the top ten clones hold 3.5% to 4.5% of the sample.

The CDR3 goes from the cysteine to the phenylalanine over 15 residues. Only CDR3 DNA is held: 45 bases, read in frame from base 1. Taken from the germline V gene (reference sequence), the CDR1 and CDR2 loops are PRHDT and FYEKMQ. The junction shows trimming of 2 bases on V and 4 bases on J, plus 12 bases between the germline ends. The study at large found these results: While some public TCRs were present in many individuals, most TCR sequences turned up only very rarely across donors. A cluster of highly shared sequence variants was judged likely to be a technical artifact of the sequencing pipeline. Specific HLA alleles were associated with about 17,000 TCR beta sequences at a false discovery rate of 0.05 in a later analysis. An association between a missense DCLRE1C variant and V-gene and J-gene trimming of TCR beta chains was found in a later genetic analysis and replicated in an independent cohort. Compared with the roughly 700-donor mean, donors in an Asian-associated ancestry cluster had fewer N-insertions in productive TCRs, according to a later genetic analysis. In this cohort, only TCR beta chains were sequenced, and detectable features were limited by the absence of alpha or paired-chain data. Because the 87-base-pair reads could not distinguish some IMGT-functional V segments, including TRBV6-2 and TRBV6-3, those segments were excluded. Assigning TCR associations to individual alleles was difficult when HLA alleles, especially DR and DQ, strongly co-occurred. Because counts were too low, roughly 18 rarely observed V segments, including chromosome 9 orphons, were left out of the earlier analysis of roughly 600 of the donors. The classifier was reported to diagnose cytomegalovirus status with high specificity and sensitivity in both the original cohort and the validation cohort. In an earlier analysis of 450 to 750 of the donors, most TCR beta V segments appeared in productive rearrangements about 90% or about 30% of the time, broadly matching IMGT annotations. A later analysis reported that several top co-occurrence clusters appeared linked to parvovirus B19, influenza, CMV and Epstein-Barr virus. A later analysis found that HLA-associated TCR beta chains were more clonally expanded and had lower generation probabilities than equally common non-associated chains. A further reported finding was that TCR beta sequences accurately predicted the HLA-A and HLA-B alleles for most subjects in the first cohort. According to a later analysis, most CMV-associated TCR beta chains appeared to be HLA-restricted, and the HLA associations seemed to be driven largely by CMV exposure. Linkage disequilibrium might explain the correlated functional status among segregating V segments, but an unknown experimental factor could not be ruled out. Because HLA typing was missing for some donors at each locus, association tests included only the typed subset. Immune exposure information for the cohort was limited to CMV serostatus. In the study, around 150 TCR beta chains were listed as associated with cytomegalovirus. In vitro tests confirmed that a few of the cytomegalovirus-associated TCR beta chains recognize cytomegalovirus antigens. Roughly uniform sequencing depth across donors was assumed in presence/absence analyses, although this assumption may not hold. According to a later analysis, TCR association rates differed among HLA loci, with DRB1 alleles showing the most associated TCRs and HLA-C alleles showing the fewest. According to the authors, the approach could potentially be generalized to other disease states and immunological phenotypes.

This clonotype was obtained from a male donor in good health and CMV-seropositive. The specimen was PBMCs. Rearrangement joined TRBV13 to TRBJ1-5, and the D gene may be TRBD1, 5 bases matching. CDR3 loop: CASSLSREGNQPQHF. The bases read TGTGCCAGCAGCTTAAGCAGGGAGGGTAATCAGCCCCAGCATTTT.